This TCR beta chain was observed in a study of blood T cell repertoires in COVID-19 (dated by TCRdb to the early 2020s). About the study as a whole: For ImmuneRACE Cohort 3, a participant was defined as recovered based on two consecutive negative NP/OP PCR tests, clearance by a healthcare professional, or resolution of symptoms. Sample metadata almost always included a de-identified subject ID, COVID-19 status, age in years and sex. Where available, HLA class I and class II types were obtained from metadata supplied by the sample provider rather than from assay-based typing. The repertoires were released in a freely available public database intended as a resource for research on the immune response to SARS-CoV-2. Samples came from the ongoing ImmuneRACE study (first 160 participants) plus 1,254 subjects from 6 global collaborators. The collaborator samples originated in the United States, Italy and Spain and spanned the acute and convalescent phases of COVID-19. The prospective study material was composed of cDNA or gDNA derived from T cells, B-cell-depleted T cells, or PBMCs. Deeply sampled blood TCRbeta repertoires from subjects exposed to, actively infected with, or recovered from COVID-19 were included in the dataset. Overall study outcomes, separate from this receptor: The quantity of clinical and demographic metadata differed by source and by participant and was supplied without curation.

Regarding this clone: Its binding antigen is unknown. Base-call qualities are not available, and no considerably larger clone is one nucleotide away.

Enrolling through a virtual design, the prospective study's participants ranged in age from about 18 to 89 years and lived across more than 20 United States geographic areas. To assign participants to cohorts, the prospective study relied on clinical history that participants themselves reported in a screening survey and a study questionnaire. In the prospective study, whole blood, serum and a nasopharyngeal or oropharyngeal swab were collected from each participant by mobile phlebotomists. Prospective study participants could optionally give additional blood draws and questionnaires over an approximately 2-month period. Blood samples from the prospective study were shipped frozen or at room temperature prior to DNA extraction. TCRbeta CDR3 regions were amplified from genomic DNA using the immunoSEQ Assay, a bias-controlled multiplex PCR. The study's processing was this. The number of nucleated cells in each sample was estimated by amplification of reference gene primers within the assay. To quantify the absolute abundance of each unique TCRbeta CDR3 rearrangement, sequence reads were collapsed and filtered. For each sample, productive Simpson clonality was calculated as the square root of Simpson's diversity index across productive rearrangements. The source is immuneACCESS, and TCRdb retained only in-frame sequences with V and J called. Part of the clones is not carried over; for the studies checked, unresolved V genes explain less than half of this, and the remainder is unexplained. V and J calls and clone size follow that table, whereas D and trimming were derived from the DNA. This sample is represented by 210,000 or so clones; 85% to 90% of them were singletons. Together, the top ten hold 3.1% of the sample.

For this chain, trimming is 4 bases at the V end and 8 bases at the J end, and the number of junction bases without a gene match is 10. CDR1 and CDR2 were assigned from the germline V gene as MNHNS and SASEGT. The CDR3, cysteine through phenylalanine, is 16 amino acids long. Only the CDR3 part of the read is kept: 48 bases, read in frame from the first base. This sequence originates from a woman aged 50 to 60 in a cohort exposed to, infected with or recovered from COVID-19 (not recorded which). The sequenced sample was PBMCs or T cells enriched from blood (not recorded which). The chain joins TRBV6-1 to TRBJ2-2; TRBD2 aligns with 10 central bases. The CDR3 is CASSAQSGGAGGELFF. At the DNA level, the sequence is TGTGCCAGCAGTGCCCAGAGCGGGGGGGCCGGTGGGGAGCTGTTTTTT.